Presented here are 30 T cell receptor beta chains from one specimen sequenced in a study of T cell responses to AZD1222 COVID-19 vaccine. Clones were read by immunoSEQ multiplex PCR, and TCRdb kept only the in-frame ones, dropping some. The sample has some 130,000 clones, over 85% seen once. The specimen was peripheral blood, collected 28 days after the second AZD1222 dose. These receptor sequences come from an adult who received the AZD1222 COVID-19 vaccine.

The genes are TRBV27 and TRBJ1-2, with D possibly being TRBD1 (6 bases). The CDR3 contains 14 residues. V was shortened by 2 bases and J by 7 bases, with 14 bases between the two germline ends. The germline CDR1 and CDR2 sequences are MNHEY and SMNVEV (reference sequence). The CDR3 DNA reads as TGTGCCAGCAGTTTAAACCCGACAGGTATTGGCTACACCTTC. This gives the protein CASSLNPTGIGYTF.

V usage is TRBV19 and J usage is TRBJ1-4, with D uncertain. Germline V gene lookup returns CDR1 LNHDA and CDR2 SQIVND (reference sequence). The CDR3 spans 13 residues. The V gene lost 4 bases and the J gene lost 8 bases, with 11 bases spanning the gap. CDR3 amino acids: CASSSPPVEKLFF. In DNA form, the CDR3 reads TGTGCCAGTAGTAGTCCCCCGGTGGAAAAACTGTTTTTT.

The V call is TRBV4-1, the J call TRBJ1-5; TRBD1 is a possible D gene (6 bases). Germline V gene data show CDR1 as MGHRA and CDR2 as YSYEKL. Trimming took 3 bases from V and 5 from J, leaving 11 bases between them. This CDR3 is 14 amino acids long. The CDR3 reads CASSQRGSYQPQHF. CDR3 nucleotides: TGCGCCAGCAGCCAGAGGGGGAGTTATCAGCCCCAGCATTTT.

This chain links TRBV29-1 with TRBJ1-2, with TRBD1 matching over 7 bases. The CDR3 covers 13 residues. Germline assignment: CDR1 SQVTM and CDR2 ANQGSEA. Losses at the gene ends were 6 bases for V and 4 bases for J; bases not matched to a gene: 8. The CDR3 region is CSVETGILYGYTF. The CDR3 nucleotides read TGCAGCGTCGAGACAGGGATTCTCTATGGCTACACCTTC.

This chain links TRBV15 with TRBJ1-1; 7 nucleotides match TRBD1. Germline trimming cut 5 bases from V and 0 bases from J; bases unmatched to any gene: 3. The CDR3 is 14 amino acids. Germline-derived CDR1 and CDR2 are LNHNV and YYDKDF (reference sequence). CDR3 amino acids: CATSRTGVNTEAFF. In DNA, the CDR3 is TGTGCCACCAGCCGTACAGGGGTGAACACTGAAGCTTTCTTT. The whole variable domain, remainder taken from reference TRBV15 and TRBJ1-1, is DAMVIQNPRYQVTQFGKPVTLSCSQTLNHNVMYWYQQKSSQAPKLLFHYYDKDFNNEADTPDNFQSRRPNTSFCFLDIRSPGLGDTAMYLCATSRTGVNTEAFFGQGTRLTVV.

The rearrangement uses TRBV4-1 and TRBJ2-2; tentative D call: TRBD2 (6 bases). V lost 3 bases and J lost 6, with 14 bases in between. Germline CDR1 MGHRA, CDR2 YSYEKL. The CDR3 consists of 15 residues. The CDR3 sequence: CASSQSTLAPGELFF. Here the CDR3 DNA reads TGCGCCAGCAGCCAGTCCACACTAGCCCCCGGGGAGCTGTTTTTT.

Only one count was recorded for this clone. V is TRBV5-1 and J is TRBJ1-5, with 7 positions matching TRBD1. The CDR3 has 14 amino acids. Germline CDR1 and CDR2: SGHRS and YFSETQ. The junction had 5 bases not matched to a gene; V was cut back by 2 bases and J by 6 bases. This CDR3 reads CASSLTGEGQPQHF. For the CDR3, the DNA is TGCGCCAGCAGCTTAACAGGGGAGGGTCAGCCCCAGCATTTT.

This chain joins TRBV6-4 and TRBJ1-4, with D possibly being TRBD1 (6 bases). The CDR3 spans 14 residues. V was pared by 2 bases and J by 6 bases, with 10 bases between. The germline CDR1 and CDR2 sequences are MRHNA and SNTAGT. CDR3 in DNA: TGTGCCAGCAGTGACCACAGGGTTTATGAAAAACTGTTTTTT. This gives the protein CASSDHRVYEKLFF.

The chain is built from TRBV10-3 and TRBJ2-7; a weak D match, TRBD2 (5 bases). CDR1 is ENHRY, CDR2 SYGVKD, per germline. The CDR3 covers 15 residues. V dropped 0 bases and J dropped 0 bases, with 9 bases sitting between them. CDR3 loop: CAISESMGSSYEQYF. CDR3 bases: TGTGCCATCAGTGAGTCTATGGGGAGCTCCTACGAGCAGTACTTC.

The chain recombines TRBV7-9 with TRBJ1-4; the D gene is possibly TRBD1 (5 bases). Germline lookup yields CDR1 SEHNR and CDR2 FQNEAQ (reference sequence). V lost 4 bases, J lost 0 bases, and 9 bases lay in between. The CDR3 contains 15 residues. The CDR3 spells CASSSSRATNEKLFF. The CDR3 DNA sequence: TGTGCCAGCAGCTCTTCCAGGGCAACTAATGAAAAACTGTTTTTT.

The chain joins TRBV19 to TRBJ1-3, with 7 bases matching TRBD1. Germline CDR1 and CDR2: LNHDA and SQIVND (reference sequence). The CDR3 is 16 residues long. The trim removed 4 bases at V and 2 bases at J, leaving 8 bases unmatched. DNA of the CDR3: TGTGCCAGTAGTAGGGAACAGGGGAACACTGGAAACACCATATATTTT. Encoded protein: CASSREQGNTGNTIYF.

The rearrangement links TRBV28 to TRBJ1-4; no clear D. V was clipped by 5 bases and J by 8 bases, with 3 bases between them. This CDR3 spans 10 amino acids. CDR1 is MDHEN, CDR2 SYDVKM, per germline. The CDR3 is CASSREKLFF. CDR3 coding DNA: TGTGCCAGCAGTCGCGAAAAACTGTTTTTT.

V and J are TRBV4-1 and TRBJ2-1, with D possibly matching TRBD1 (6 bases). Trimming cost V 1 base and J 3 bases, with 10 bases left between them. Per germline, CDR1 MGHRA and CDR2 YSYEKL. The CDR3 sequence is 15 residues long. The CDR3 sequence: CASSQGLDSYNEQFF. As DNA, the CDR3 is TGCGCCAGCAGCCAAGGTTTGGACAGCTACAATGAGCAGTTCTTC.

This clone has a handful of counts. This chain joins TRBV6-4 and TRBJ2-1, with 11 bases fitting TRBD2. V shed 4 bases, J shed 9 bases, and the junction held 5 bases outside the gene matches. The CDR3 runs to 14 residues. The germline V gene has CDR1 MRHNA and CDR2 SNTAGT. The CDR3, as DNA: TGTGCCAGCAGTGTACTAGCGGGGGTTGGTGAGCAGTTCTTC. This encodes CASSVLAGVGEQFF.

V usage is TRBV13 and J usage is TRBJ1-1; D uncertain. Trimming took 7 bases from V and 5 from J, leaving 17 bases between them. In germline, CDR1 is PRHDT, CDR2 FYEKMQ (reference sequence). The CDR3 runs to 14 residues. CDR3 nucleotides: TGTGCCAGCACCATCCGCGGGCAGATGACTGAAGCTTTCTTT. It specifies CASTIRGQMTEAFF.

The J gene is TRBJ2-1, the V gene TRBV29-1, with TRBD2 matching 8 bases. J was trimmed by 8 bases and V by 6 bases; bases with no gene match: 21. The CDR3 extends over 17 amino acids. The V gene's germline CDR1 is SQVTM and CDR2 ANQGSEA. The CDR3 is CSVNIPGTSFFWDEQFF. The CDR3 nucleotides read TGCAGCGTCAACATTCCCGGGACTAGTTTTTTTTGGGATGAGCAGTTCTTC.

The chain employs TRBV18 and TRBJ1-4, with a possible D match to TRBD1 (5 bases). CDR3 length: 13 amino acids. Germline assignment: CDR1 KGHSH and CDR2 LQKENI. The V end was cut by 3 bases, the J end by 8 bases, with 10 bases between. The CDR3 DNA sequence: TGTGCCAGCTCACCGGGGCGCCAGGAAAAACTGTTTTTT. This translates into CASSPGRQEKLFF.

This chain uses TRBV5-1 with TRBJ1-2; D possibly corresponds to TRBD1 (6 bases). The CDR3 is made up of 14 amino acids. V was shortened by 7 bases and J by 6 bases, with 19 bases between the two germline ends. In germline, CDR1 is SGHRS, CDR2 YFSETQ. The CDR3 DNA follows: TGCGCCAGCGGGGAAGGCTACAGGGCAGATGGCTACACCTTC. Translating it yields CASGEGYRADGYTF.

CDR3 in amino acids: CSAAGTGGKAYYEQYF. The CDR3 coding sequence is TGCAGCGCTGCGGGGACAGGGGGGAAGGCCTACTACGAGCAGTACTTC. The chain couples TRBV29-1 to TRBJ2-7; 11 positions agree with TRBD1. CDR3 length: 16 residues. J lost 3 bases, V lost 7 bases, and 14 bases had no gene match. CDR1 is SQVTM, CDR2 ANQGSEA, per germline.

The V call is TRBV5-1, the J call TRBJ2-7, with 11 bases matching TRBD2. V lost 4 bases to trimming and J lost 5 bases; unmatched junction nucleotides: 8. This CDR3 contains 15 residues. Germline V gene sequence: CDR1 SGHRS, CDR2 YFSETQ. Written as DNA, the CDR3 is TGCGCCAGCAGCGCTTTAGCGGGGGGGCCTAACGAGCAGTACTTC. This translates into CASSALAGGPNEQYF. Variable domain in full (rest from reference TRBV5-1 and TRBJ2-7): KAGVTQTPRYLIKTRGQQVTLSCSPISGHRSVSWYQQTPGQGLQFLFEYFSETQRNKGNFPGRFSGRQFSNSRSEMNVSTLELGDSALYLCASSALAGGPNEQYFGPGTRLTVT.

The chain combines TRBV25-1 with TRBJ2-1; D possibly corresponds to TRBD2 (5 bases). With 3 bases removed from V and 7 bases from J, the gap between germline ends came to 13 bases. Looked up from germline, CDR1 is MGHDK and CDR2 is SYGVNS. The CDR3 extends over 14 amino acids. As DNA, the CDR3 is TGTGCCAGCAGTGAGTTAGGAGCGGCAAATGAGCAGTTCTTC. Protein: CASSELGAANEQFF.

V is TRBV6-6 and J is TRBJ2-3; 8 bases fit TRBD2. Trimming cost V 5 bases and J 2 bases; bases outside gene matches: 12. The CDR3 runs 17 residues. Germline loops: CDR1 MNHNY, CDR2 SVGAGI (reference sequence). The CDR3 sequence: CASSRASGTRHTDTQYF. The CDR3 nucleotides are TGTGCCAGCAGTCGCGCCTCCGGGACTAGACACACAGATACGCAGTATTTT.

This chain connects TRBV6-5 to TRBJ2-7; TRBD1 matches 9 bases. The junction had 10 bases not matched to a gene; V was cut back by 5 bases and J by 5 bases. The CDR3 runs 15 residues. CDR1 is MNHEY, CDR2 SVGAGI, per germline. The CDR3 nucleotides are TGTGCCAGCAGTCTTACCGGGACAGGGCTCCACGAGCAGTACTTC. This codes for CASSLTGTGLHEQYF.

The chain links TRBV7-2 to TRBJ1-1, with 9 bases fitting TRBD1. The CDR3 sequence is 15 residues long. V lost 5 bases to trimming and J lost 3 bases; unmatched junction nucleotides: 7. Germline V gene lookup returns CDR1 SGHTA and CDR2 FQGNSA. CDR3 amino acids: CASSARQGGDTEAFF. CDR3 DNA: TGTGCCAGCAGCGCGCGACAGGGGGGTGACACTGAAGCTTTCTTT. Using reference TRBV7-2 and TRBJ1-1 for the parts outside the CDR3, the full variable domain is GAGVSQSPSNKVTEKGKDVELRCDPISGHTALYWYRQSLGQGLEFLIYFQGNSAPDKSGLPSDRFSAERTGGSVSTLTIQRTQQEDSAVYLCASSARQGGDTEAFFGQGTRLTVV.

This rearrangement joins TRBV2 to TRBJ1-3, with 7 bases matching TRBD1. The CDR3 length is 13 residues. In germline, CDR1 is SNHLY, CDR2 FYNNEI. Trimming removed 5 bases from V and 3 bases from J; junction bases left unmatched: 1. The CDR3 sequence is CASSRDSGNTIYF. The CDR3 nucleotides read TGTGCCAGCAGTAGGGACAGTGGAAACACCATATATTTT.

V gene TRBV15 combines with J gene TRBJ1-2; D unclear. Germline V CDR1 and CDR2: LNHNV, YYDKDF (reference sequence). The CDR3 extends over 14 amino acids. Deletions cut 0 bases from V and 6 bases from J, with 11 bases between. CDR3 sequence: CATSRDPAPNGYTF. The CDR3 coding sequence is TGTGCCACCAGCAGAGATCCGGCCCCTAATGGCTACACCTTC.

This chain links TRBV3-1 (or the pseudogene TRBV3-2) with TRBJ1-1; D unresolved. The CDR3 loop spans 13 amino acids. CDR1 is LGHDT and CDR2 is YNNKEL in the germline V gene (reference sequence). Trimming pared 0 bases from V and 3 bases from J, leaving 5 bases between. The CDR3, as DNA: TGTGCCAGCAGCCAAGATTTTGACACTGAAGCTTTCTTT. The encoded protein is CASSQDFDTEAFF.

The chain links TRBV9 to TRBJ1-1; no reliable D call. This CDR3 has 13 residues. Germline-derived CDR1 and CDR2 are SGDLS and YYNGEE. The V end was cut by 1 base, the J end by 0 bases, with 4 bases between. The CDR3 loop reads CASSVQMNTEAFF. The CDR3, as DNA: TGTGCCAGCAGCGTACAGATGAACACTGAAGCTTTCTTT.

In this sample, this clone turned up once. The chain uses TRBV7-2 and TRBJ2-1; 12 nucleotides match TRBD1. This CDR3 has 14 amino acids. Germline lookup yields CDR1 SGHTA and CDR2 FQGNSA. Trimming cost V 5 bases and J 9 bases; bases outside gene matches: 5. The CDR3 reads CASSLGQGAGEQFF. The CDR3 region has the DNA TGTGCCAGCAGCCTGGGACAGGGGGCAGGTGAGCAGTTCTTC.

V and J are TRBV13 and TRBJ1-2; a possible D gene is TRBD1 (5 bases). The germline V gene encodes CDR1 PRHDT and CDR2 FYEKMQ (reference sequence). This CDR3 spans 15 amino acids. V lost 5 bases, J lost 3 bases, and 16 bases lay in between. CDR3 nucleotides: TGTGCCAGCAGCCCAGGGACGGCGGATTACTATGGCTACACCTTC. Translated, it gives CASSPGTADYYGYTF.